Sequencing of this T cell receptor (beta chain) was carried out in a study of shared clonotypes between healthy human individuals. General study results and limits: Only blood samples were collected, and tissue repertoires likely differ.

This clone was recorded only once. Its specificity is not known. This CDR3 is 13 amino acids long. Germline V gene sequence: CDR1 SGHNT, CDR2 YYREEE (reference sequence). Trimming left V 2 bases short and J 4 bases short, with 10 bases between. The DNA input per sorted-subset replicate PCR was 150 to 200 ng, corresponding to 32,000 or so T cell genomes. Assay: immunoSEQ multiplex PCR; the TCRdb copy retains only in-frame clones and omits some. Counted here are hundreds of thousands of clones, approximately 97% occurring once; the ten biggest clones make up about 0.06%. The authors divided CD4+ cells into CD45RA+ naive and CD45RA-negative memory subsets.

The TCR comes from a woman in her 30s in good health. The gene calls are TRBV5-4 and TRBJ2-7; perhaps TRBD2 as D (5 bases). Input material: naive CD4+ T cells sorted from blood. As for subset: CD45RA+ positively selected. The CDR3 DNA sequence: TGTGCCAGCAGCTTTTCGGGGAAGTACGAGCAGTACTTC. This translates into CASSFSGKYEQYF.